This T cell receptor (beta chain) stems from a study of tumor-infiltrating lymphocytes in primary liver carcinoma (dated by TCRdb to the late 2010s). Background for the entire study: Of the five patients, three men and two women aged 30 to 69 years, four had hepatocellular carcinoma and one had combined HCC and intrahepatic cholangiocarcinoma. Samples yielded roughly 3.5 to 8 million productive TCRbeta reads; read depth did not differ significantly between tissue types. Agilent mRNA microarray profiling was performed on the 25 tumor region samples to relate TCRbeta repertoire diversity to the local molecular phenotype. The study combined TCRbeta repertoire sequencing, expression microarrays and whole-exome sequencing across five regions of each liver tumor, with adjacent normal tissue and blood. The tumors of the five patients were staged as T1-T3 N0M0, with maximum diameters ranging from roughly 4 to 11 cm. Reproducibility between technical replicate repertoires was high, with correlation coefficients above 0.95 and mean shared-clone rates near 0.89. A total of around 35 specimens from 5 patients, comprising roughly 25 tumor regions, 5 adjacent noncancerous liver tissues and 5 peripheral blood samples, were covered by TCRbeta repertoire sequencing. The research as a whole found: With just 4 to 6 patients in the study, the authors point out that the findings should be validated in a larger study. Because the samples were bulk and unsorted, CD4+ and CD8+ T cell repertoires could not be compared. Just about 8-25% of top clones turned up in all five regions of a tumor, which suggests spatial heterogeneity among tumor-infiltrating T cells. Only the TCR beta chain was sequenced, which likely underestimates true repertoire diversity because unpaired alpha chains were not captured. Repertoire overlap was higher between tumor regions (mean roughly 36%) than tumor-adjacent (17%) or tumor-blood (roughly 14%) pairs, consistent with antigen-driven expansion. The top 250 clones accounted for a significantly greater share of the repertoire in tumors than in blood (p = 0.039).

From cysteine to phenylalanine, the CDR3 is 18 amino acids long. Only the CDR3 region is kept as DNA, spanning 54 bases read in frame from base 1. Taken from the germline V gene, the CDR1 and CDR2 loops are SGHAT and FQNNGV. Without any cell sorting, total RNA and DNA were extracted together from roughly 20-30 mg of bulk tissue using the AllPrep DNA/RNA mini kit. Surgical resection was performed in China between November 2015 and 2016 on five or six patients with histopathologically diagnosed primary liver carcinoma. At the time of sampling, the patients were treatment-naive and had chronic HBV infection. Five spatially separated regions were sampled per tumor: superior, inferior, left-lateral and right-lateral poles, plus the tumor centre. Histology showed that every tumor sample contained more than 85% viable tumor cells. Fresh tumor and adjacent tissue pieces were bisected; one half was stored in RNAlater at -80°C, the other sent for histology.

In regard to this clonotype: Its antigen remains unidentified. One end of the junction fails to match germline, which may point to a read error.

A constant-region primer and ProtoScript II reverse transcriptase were used to reverse-transcribe TCRbeta-specific cDNA from approximately 450 ng total RNA. TCRbeta libraries were built with three nested multiplex PCR rounds, a slightly modified ARM-PCR procedure. Each of the first two PCR rounds ran for approximately 10 cycles and used multiplex TRBV1-TRBV30 forward primers together with a Cbeta reverse primer. Sample barcodes and Illumina adapters were added in a final 25-cycle PCR using Deep VentR polymerase. Before sequencing, amplicons of 200-500 bp were gel-purified using a QIAquick gel extraction kit. TCRbeta amplicons were sequenced on an Illumina HiSeq 2500 with 250-bp paired-end reads. Turning to the authors' computational methods: To recover full CDR3 sequences, reads were quality-trimmed using Trimmomatic v0.33 and paired reads were then merged using FLASH v1.2.11. MiGEC v1.2.1b assigned V, D and J germline segments to the rearranged TCRbeta sequences. Clonotype statistics and Shannon-Wiener diversity indices were calculated with VDJtools v1.0.0. To cut down on sampling bias, every analysis after diversity analysis relied on just the 250 most abundant clonotypes from each sample. TCRdb trimmed public reads at Q25 via fastp, called clones via MiXCR and kept in-frame beta chains. Each entry merges the rows of one CDR3 protein and shows their most common DNA and genes. The V and J calls come from TCRdb's annotation, not from the publication. Within this sample are around 81,000 distinct CDR3 sequences, with about two thirds of them counted one time only. Clones ranked in the top ten supply roughly 13% of the sample.

This clonotype was obtained from a woman aged 55-75 years with primary liver carcinoma and hepatitis B virus infection. The chain employs TRBV11-2 and TRBJ2-7; the junction holds 8 bases that match TRBD2. Sequenced sample: liver tumor tissue from sampling region 4. The cell subset or site label of this sample denotes: tumor region T4, right-lateral pole. At the DNA level, the sequence is TGTGTCAGCAGCTTAGATTGGATCAGTCTAGCGGGTCCCTACGAGGAGTACTTC. It specifies CVSSLDWISLAGPYEEYF.